This entry features one T cell receptor (beta chain) sequence. This CDR3 is 17 amino acids long. V lost 5 bases and J lost 6, with 20 bases in between. CDR1 and CDR2 from the germline V gene are MGHDK and SYGVNS. This sample was included in a study of blood T cell repertoires in COVID-19. Generated by immunoSEQ multiplex PCR, the TCRdb table keeps only in-frame clones and is missing some. The sample includes 110,000 or so clones, roughly 89% seen only once; the top ten take less than 2.5%. This TCR was recovered from a woman aged 45-65 years with acute or convalescent COVID-19. The chain employs TRBV25-1 and TRBJ1-6; no clear D gene. Specimen: peripheral blood. CDR3 DNA sequence: TGTGCCAGCAGTCAAGAAGAGTGGTCCGGCGGTAATTCACCCCTCCACTTT. Its translation is CASSQEEWSGGNSPLHF.